This T cell receptor (beta chain) was recovered during a study of blood T cell repertoires in COVID-19. Whole-study context: Acute and convalescent COVID-19 samples came from the United States, Italy and Spain.

The CDR3 loop spans 13 amino acids. Looked up from germline, CDR1 is LGHDT and CDR2 is YNNKEL (reference sequence). With 4 bases removed from V and 7 bases from J, the gap between germline ends came to 14 bases. Produced via immunoSEQ multiplex PCR; TCRdb's table is partial and in-frame only. The sample gives tens of thousands of clones, roughly 84% of which show up once; roughly 22% is in the top ten. The chain is built from TRBV3-1 (or the pseudogene TRBV3-2) and TRBJ2-7; D may be TRBD2 (5 bases). This clonotype was obtained from a woman aged 80 or over with active or convalescent COVID-19. The sample comprised peripheral blood. CDR3 in amino acids: CASSPSGIGEQYF. In DNA, the CDR3 is TGTGCCAGCAGCCCCTCCGGGATCGGGGAGCAGTACTTC.